This T cell receptor beta chain was obtained from a study of T cells in Graves' hyperthyroidism and ophthalmopathy (dated by TCRdb to between 2018 and 2021). Turning to the overall study: To identify TCR V-J signatures that set the groups apart, the researchers used a discovery cohort of more than 95 patients, made up of 43 with Graves' ophthalmopathy and 57 with stable Graves' hyperthyroidism. An independent validation cohort of 18 to 20 hyperthyroidism patients and about 16 patients who later progressed to ophthalmopathy tested prospective prediction of ophthalmopathy. In addition, the study compared T-cell repertoires in thyroid tissue and in blood from roughly 6 Graves' hyperthyroidism patients. According to the paper, TCR Vbeta CDR3 sequencing was carried out on 135 peripheral blood samples, which came from 40 to 45 ophthalmopathy, 70 to 80 hyperthyroidism and roughly 17 progressor patients. The 80 to 100 discovery patients were randomly divided into training and test sets at a 7:3 ratio. After blood sampling, hyperthyroidism patients were treated with methimazole at a starting dose of 30 mg daily, and ophthalmopathy patients were treated with high-dose intravenous methylprednisolone. Points the paper makes about the study in general: In validation, the model predicted progression to ophthalmopathy a median of about 6 months before onset, with approximately 71% sensitivity and just under 75% specificity. Most expanded thyroid clonotypes (frequency above 0.001) were also detected in blood, a finding suggesting that blood repertoires may reflect thyroid immune responses. Sample size was not statistically predetermined, and blinding of investigators to group allocation was not performed. A 13 V-J signature model separated ophthalmopathy from stable hyperthyroidism, with 87.88% sensitivity and about 81% specificity in cross-validation and 80%/75% in testing.

Of note for this clonotype: Its antigen has not been determined. The final CDR3 position lacks the conserved phenylalanine or tryptophan, pointing to a likely read error.

The TCR beta CDR3 regions were amplified from RNA transcripts. For the first round of RT-PCR on the TCR CDR3, the HTBI primer set was used together with the Qiagen OneStep RT-PCR kit. Libraries were constructed in a second round of multiplex PCR, after which size selection and purification were performed. The libraries were sequenced on an Illumina HiSeq2000 using paired-end 100 bp reads. The original pipeline was this. SOAPnuke was used to process the raw data, with reads discarded if the reads contained adapters or uncalled bases, had a mean Phred below 15, or lacked an exact constant-primer or identifier match. COPE v1.2.5 was used to merge the high-quality paired reads, and each unique nucleotide sequence was defined as a clonotype. Clonotypes were aligned to IMGT TRBV, TRBD and TRBJ reference segments using MiTCR v1.1. The analysis included only V-J combinations with a frequency above 0.0001, which together covered 99% to 99.2% of the repertoires. The TCS score was defined as the ratio of F50 (clonal expansion) to E x V (chaos), calculated using BLOSUM62-based TCRdist between CDR3 peptides within each V-J. Welch's t-statistics and random forest reduced just over 500 V-J features to 10 to 15, which were used in a naive Bayes classifier (R e1071). TCRdb trimmed the raw reads at Q25, called clones with MiXCR and kept productive beta chains. Every distinct CDR3 protein forms one entry, paired with its most common genes and DNA. None of the V and J calls come from the authors' own analysis; TCRdb made them. This sample is represented by hundreds of thousands of distinct CDR3 sequences; 46% of them were singletons. The ten largest clones represent 8.2% of the sample.

13 amino acids form the CDR3, both terminal residues included. Left in the record is the CDR3 DNA by itself, 39 bases read in frame from the first base. CDR1 is given as LNHDA and CDR2 as SQIVND, both from the germline V gene (reference sequence). V and J are truncated by 2 bases and 4 bases respectively, leaving an intervening sequence of 8 bases. Stable Graves' hyperthyroidism was defined as the absence of progression to ophthalmopathy over 18 months of follow-up. The hyperthyroidism patients were between 18 and 65 years old and newly diagnosed, with a disease duration of less than 2 months. Exclusion was applied to patients with uncontrolled infections, other autoimmune diseases, pregnancy or lactation. Diagnoses were based on clinical symptoms, serum thyroxine and TRAb, thyroid ultrasound and orbital computed tomography. Total RNA was extracted with Trizol reagent, and quality was checked on an Agilent 2100 Bioanalyzer.

The receptor was isolated from a woman aged 18-30 years with Graves' hyperthyroidism. Donor details come from another sample of the same person, matched by shared clones. Specimen: peripheral blood or thyroid tissue (not recorded which). The rearranged segments are TRBV19 and TRBJ1-2, and possibly TRBD1, on 6 matching bases. The CDR3 in this case is CASSISRGYGYTL. DNA sequence: TGTGCCAGTAGTATAAGCAGGGGCTATGGCTACACCCTC.